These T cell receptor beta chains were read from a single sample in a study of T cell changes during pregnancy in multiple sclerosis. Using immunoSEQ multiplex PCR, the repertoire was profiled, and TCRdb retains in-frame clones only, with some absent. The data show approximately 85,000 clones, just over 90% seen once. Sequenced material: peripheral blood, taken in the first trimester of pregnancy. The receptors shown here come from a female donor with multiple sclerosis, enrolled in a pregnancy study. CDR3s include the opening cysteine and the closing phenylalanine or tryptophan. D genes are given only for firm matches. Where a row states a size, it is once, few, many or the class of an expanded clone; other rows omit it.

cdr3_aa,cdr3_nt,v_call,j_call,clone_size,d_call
CSVPAGDMNEKLFF,TGCAGCGTCCCAGCCGGGGATATGAATGAAAAACTGTTTTTT,TRBV29-1,TRBJ1-4,.,.
CASSFLESTDTQYF,TGTGCCAGCAGTTTCCTCGAGAGCACAGATACGCAGTATTTT,TRBV27,TRBJ2-3,once,.
CASSQTGGAYGYTF,TGTGCCAGCAGTCAAACAGGGGGAGCCTATGGCTACACCTTC,TRBV6-1,TRBJ1-2,.,TRBD1
CASSEVSFPGNTIYF,TGTGCCAGCAGTGAAGTGTCATTCCCTGGAAACACCATATATTTT,TRBV6-1,TRBJ1-3,.,.
CASSYQGGGNSPLHF,TGTGCCAGCAGTTACCAGGGAGGTGGCAATTCACCCCTCCACTTT,TRBV6-5,TRBJ1-6,.,.
CALQGQRNYNSPLHF,TGTGCCTTGCAAGGACAGCGCAATTATAATTCACCCCTCCACTTT,TRBV30,TRBJ1-6,.,.
CASTPPFGSAQPNEQYF,TGTGCCAGCACCCCACCATTCGGGAGTGCCCAACCTAACGAGCAGTACTTC,TRBV27,TRBJ2-7,.,.
CASSSRLGTGGRETQYF,TGCGCCAGCAGCTCCCGCCTCGGGACAGGGGGCCGGGAGACCCAGTACTTC,TRBV5-1,TRBJ2-5,once,TRBD1
CASSPERGGADTQYF,TGTGCCAGTAGCCCCGAGAGGGGGGGCGCAGATACGCAGTATTTT,TRBV19,TRBJ2-3,.,.
CAISSTGLGHEQYF,TGTGCCATCAGTTCGACAGGTCTCGGGCACGAGCAGTACTTC,TRBV10-3,TRBJ2-7,.,.
CASIGTGDEQFF,TGTGCCAGCATCGGGACAGGGGATGAGCAGTTCTTC,TRBV2,TRBJ2-1,.,TRBD1
CASQTEGSGSYGYTF,TGTGCCAGCCAAACGGAGGGCTCGGGGAGCTATGGCTACACCTTC,TRBV2,TRBJ1-2,.,.
CASSLAGLNYEQYF,TGTGCCAGCAGCTTAGCTGGACTGAACTACGAGCAGTACTTC,TRBV7-9,TRBJ2-7,.,.
CASSSILTGIAGPNANEQFF,TGTGCCAGCAGCTCGATACTAACGGGGATAGCGGGCCCTAATGCCAATGAGCAGTTCTTC,TRBV7-3,TRBJ2-1,.,TRBD2
CATHRVDYNEQFF,TGTGCCACACACAGGGTCGACTACAATGAGCAGTTCTTC,TRBV18,TRBJ2-1,.,.
CASSLEGVNTEAFF,TGTGCCAGCAGCTTAGAGGGGGTGAACACTGAAGCTTTCTTT,TRBV7-3,TRBJ1-1,.,.
CATSRDFLLVTAGQHF,TGTGCCACCAGCAGAGATTTTCTTCTCGTGACAGCGGGGCAGCATTTT,TRBV15,TRBJ1-5,.,.
CASSRVSAGANVLTF,TGTGCCAGCAGCAGGGTATCGGCTGGGGCCAACGTCCTGACTTTC,TRBV2,TRBJ2-6,.,.
CASSQGADRIQETQYF,TGCGCCAGCAGCCAAGGGGCGGACAGAATCCAAGAGACCCAGTACTTC,TRBV4-1,TRBJ2-5,.,.
CASSPGLERTDTQYF,TGTGCCAGCAGCCCTGGACTAGAACGCACAGATACGCAGTATTTT,TRBV5-4,TRBJ2-3,.,TRBD2
CASSPGAPGGDFSYEQYF,TGTGCCAGCAGCCCCGGCGCCCCGGGCGGGGACTTCTCCTACGAGCAGTACTTC,TRBV4-2,TRBJ2-7,.,.
CASSLQQGINQPQHF,TGTGCCAGTAGTCTTCAACAGGGGATCAATCAGCCCCAGCATTTT,TRBV19,TRBJ1-5,once,TRBD1
CASSLEPGQNYTF,TGTGCCAGCAGCTTGGAACCGGGACAGAACTACACCTTC,TRBV7-2,TRBJ1-2,.,TRBD1
CASSRGQGTYEQYF,TGTGCCAGCAGCCGGGGACAGGGGACCTACGAGCAGTACTTC,TRBV5-4,TRBJ2-7,.,TRBD1
CASSRDSFYEQYF,TGCGCCAGCAGCCGGGACAGCTTCTACGAGCAGTACTTC,TRBV5-1,TRBJ2-7,.,TRBD1
CAIGGGSSYNEQFF,TGTGCCATCGGCGGGGGGAGCTCCTACAATGAGCAGTTCTTC,TRBV10-3,TRBJ2-1,.,TRBD2
CASSEWRGAPSDTQYF,TGTGCCAGCAGTGAGTGGCGGGGGGCCCCCTCGGATACGCAGTATTTT,TRBV7-9,TRBJ2-3,.,TRBD2
CASSLRTSGLYNEQFF,TGTGCCAGCAGTCTCCGTACTAGCGGGCTCTACAATGAGCAGTTCTTC,TRBV27,TRBJ2-1,.,TRBD2
CASSQDDRSNEKLFF,TGCGCCAGCAGCCAAGATGACAGGTCTAATGAAAAACTGTTTTTT,TRBV4-1,TRBJ1-4,.,.
CASRAGHDYGYTF,TGTGCCAGCAGAGCAGGGCACGACTATGGCTACACCTTC,TRBV28,TRBJ1-2,.,.
CASSLGTGGSLSSGNTIYF,TGCGCCAGCAGCTTGGGGACAGGGGGGAGCCTCAGCTCTGGAAACACCATATATTTT,TRBV5-1,TRBJ1-3,.,TRBD1
CSVRGTDTQYF,TGCAGCGTTCGCGGCACAGATACGCAGTATTTT,TRBV29-1,TRBJ2-3,.,.
CASRRQAYNSPLHF,TGTGCCAGCAGACGACAAGCCTATAATTCACCCCTCCACTTT,TRBV6-5,TRBJ1-6,.,.
CASKTATYEQYF,TGTGCCAGCAAGACAGCCACCTACGAGCAGTACTTC,TRBV6-1,TRBJ2-7,.,.
CASSRTGFQPQHF,TGCGCCAGCAGCCGGACAGGGTTCCAGCCCCAGCATTTT,TRBV5-1,TRBJ1-5,.,TRBD1
CASSTTGTGIGNTEAFF,TGTGCCAGCAGCACGACCGGGACAGGGATTGGGAACACTGAAGCTTTCTTT,TRBV13,TRBJ1-1,.,TRBD1
CASRDQGGSNEQFF,TGTGCCAGCAGGGACCAGGGCGGCAGCAATGAGCAGTTCTTC,TRBV7-3,TRBJ2-1,.,.
CGVQTNTEAFF,TGCGGCGTACAGACGAACACTGAAGCTTTCTTT,TRBV29-1,TRBJ1-1,.,.
CATPLKRGSERTDTQYF,TGTGCTACCCCCCTTAAACGGGGGTCGGAACGCACAGATACGCAGTATTTT,TRBV12-5,TRBJ2-3,.,.
CAWNGQGVNTEAFF,TGTGCCTGGAACGGACAGGGGGTAAACACTGAAGCTTTCTTT,TRBV30,TRBJ1-1,.,TRBD1
CASSLPGLALRLNF,TGTGCCAGCAGCTTGCCGGGACTAGCGCTTCGGCTGAACTTC,TRBV5-4,TRBJ2-7,.,TRBD2
CSVPRGWGYTF,TGCAGCGTACCTCGGGGTTGGGGCTACACCTTC,TRBV29-1,TRBJ1-2,.,.
CASSAHRGDTQYF,TGTGCCAGCAGCGCACACAGGGGAGATACGCAGTATTTT,TRBV9,TRBJ2-3,.,TRBD1
CATLLWRGSNEQFF,TGTGCCACCCTACTCTGGCGGGGGAGCAATGAGCAGTTCTTC,TRBV6-5,TRBJ2-1,.,TRBD2
CASSDPGHPQETQYF,TGTGCCAGCTCAGATCCGGGACACCCCCAAGAGACCCAGTACTTC,TRBV18,TRBJ2-5,once,.
CASRRGTEAFF,TGTGCCAGCCGTCGGGGGACTGAAGCTTTCTTT,TRBV28,TRBJ1-1,.,.
CASSQVTLREQYF,TGCGCCAGCAGCCAAGTTACTTTGAGGGAGCAGTACTTC,TRBV4-1,TRBJ2-7,.,.
CASSYLIQGRTEAFF,TGTGCCAGCAGTTACCTTATCCAGGGGAGAACTGAAGCTTTCTTT,TRBV6-6,TRBJ1-1,few,.
CASQQGADEQFF,TGTGCCAGCCAACAGGGGGCTGATGAGCAGTTCTTC,TRBV5-6,TRBJ2-1,.,TRBD1
CASSQSRETQYF,TGCGCCAGCAGTCAATCGCGGGAGACCCAGTACTTC,TRBV23-1,TRBJ2-5,.,.